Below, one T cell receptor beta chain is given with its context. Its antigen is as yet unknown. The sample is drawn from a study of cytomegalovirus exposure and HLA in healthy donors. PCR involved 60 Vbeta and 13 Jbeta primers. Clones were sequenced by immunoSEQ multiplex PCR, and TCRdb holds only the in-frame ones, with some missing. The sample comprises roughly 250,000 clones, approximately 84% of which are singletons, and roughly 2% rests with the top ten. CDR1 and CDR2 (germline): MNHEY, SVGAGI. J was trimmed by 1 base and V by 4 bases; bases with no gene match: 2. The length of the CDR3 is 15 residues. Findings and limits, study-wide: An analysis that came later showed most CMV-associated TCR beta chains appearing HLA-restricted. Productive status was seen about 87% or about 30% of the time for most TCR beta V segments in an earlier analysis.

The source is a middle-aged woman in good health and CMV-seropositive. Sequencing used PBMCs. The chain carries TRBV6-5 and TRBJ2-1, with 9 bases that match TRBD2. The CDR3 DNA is TGTGCCAGCAGTTTAGCGGGAGAGTCCTACAATGAGCAGTTCTTC. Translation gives CASSLAGESYNEQFF.